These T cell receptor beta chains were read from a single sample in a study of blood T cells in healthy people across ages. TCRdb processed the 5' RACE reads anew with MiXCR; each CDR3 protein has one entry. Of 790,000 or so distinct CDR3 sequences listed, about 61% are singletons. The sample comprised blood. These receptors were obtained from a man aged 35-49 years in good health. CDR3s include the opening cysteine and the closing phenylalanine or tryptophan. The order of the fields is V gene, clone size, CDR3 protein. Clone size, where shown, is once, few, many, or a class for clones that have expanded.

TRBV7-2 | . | CASSLNRRSSGNTIYF
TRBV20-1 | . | CRSMARRGWVQGETQYF
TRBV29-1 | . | CSVEDRGGRYEQYF
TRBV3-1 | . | CASSPPHDSNEQFF
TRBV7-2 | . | CASSPQEPISYEQYF
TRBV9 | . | CASSVSGVGTDTQYF
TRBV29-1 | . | CSGWRGQGETQYF
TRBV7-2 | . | CAIRTGVFSGANVLTF
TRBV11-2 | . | CASSSRLGTGRFGEQFF
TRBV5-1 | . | CASSLELNYNEQFF
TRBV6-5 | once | CASSRGMGAGETQYF
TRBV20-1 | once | CSANHGPNQPQHF
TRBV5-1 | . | CASSLMGQNYTF
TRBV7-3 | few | CASSSTSGSGYADTQYF
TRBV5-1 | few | CASSLALGGRSADTQYF
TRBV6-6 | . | CASSYAVNEQYF
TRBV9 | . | CASSVARDYGYTF
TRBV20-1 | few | CSARDQGTSARVEETQYF
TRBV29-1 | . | CSVESPGDGYTF
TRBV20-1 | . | CSAWKSGKETQYF
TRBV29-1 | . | CSVVTFSTYEQYF
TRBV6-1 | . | CASSPVGEGGGEGEQYF
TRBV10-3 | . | CAISWDGINEQYF
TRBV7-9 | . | CASSVATNEQFF
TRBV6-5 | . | CASNSPGTDTQYF
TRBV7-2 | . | CASSLEATPFGEQFF
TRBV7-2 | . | CASSPNRDGVEKLFF
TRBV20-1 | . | CSARGPILYEQFF
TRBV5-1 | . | CASSLKQGSYNEQYF